This record covers a single T cell receptor (beta chain). A single count supports this clone. Its antigen has not been determined. Qualities for individual bases were not recorded, and no much larger clone is one base off. This record comes from a study of control samples from healthy donors and cancer patients (TCRdb year 2020). The CDR3 starts with the cysteine, ends with the phenylalanine, and has 15 residues. CDR3 DNA only is kept here, 45 bases in frame from base 1. The germline V gene supplies CDR1 SGHTA and CDR2 FQGTGA. Relative to germline, V is missing 5 bases and J is missing 5 bases, with 11 bases of the junction outside any gene match. The library was built by means of the immunoSEQ multiplex PCR assay. TCRdb stores this immuneACCESS table with in-frame sequences only. Part of the clones is absent; in the studies checked, under half of the shortfall reflects unresolved V genes, and no reason is known for the rest. The sample contains some 120,000 clones, around nine tenths of them found a single time. The top ten clonotypes cover around 10% of the sample.

Sequencing was performed on blood. This receptor was obtained from a man between 25 and 39 years old in good health. The rearrangement joined TRBV7-3 to TRBJ2-5, and 7 bases in between align with TRBD2. The nucleotide sequence reads TGTGCCAGCAGCCGCAGCGGGGTCCGCGGGGAGACCCAGTACTTC. This gives the protein CASSRSGVRGETQYF.